This T cell receptor (beta chain) was identified during a study of radiotherapy plus CTLA-4 blockade in lung cancer. Study-level findings and limits: Blood-borne expansion of tumor-derived TCR clones followed radiotherapy plus ipilimumab.

Focal radiation plus CTLA-4 blockade with ipilimumab was given to patients with chemo-refractory metastatic non-small-cell lung cancer. Remarks on this clone: Its target is not known.

CDR3 length: 18 amino acids. The V segment lost 3 bases and the J segment 5 bases; nucleotides outside the gene matches: 17. CDR1 SGHNT and CDR2 YYREEE come from the germline V gene (reference sequence). Generated by immunoSEQ multiplex PCR, the TCRdb table keeps only in-frame clones and is missing some. Of under 70,000 clones detected, approximately 80% appear once; the ten largest clones hold approximately 4%. Sequenced here: peripheral blood, sampled from a patient treated with radiotherapy plus ipilimumab. The chain combines TRBV5-4 with TRBJ2-5; 9 positions match TRBD2. The sequence was obtained from a human donor with non-small cell lung cancer who had a complete response to radiotherapy plus ipilimumab. DNA of the CDR3: TGTGCCAGCAGCTCGGGTTTGGCGGGAGGGAGTTGGGAGGAGACCCAGTACTTC. Its translation is CASSSGLAGGSWEETQYF.